A single T cell receptor (beta chain) is shown here with its context. Sequencing used immunoSEQ multiplex PCR; TCRdb keeps in-frame clones, though not all of them. Of 35,000 to 45,000 clones in the sample, roughly 87% were seen once. The data belong to a study of T cell changes during pregnancy in multiple sclerosis. This CDR3 is built from 14 residues. V shed 8 bases and J 5 bases; nucleotides not matched to a gene: 8. Germline V gives CDR1 LNHDA, CDR2 SQIVND (reference sequence). The sequence was obtained from a female donor with multiple sclerosis, enrolled in a pregnancy study. The specimen was CD4+ T cells from peripheral blood mononuclear cells, collected after pregnancy. This chain joins TRBV19 and TRBJ1-4, with 7 bases matching TRBD1. Here the CDR3 reads CASSETGTNEKLFF. DNA for the CDR3: TGTGCCAGTTCCGAGACAGGGACAAATGAAAAACTGTTTTTT.